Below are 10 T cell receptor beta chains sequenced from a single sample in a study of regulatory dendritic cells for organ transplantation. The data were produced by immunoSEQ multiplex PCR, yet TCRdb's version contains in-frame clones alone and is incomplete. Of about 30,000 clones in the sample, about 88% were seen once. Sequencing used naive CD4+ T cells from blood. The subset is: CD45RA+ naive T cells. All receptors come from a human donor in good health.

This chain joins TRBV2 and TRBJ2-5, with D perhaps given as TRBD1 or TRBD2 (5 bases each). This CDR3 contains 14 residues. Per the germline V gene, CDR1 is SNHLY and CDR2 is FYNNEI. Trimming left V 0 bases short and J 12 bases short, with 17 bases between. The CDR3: CASSEALAPGRKYF. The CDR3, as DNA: TGTGCCAGCAGTGAAGCGCTTGCCCCGGGGCGGAAGTACTTC.

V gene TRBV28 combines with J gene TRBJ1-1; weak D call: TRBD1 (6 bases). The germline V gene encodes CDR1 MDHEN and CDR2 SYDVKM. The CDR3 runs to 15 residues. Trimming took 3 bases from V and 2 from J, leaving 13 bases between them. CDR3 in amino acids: CASSFTDRRNTEAFF. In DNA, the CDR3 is TGTGCCAGCAGTTTTACGGACAGAAGAAACACTGAAGCTTTCTTT.

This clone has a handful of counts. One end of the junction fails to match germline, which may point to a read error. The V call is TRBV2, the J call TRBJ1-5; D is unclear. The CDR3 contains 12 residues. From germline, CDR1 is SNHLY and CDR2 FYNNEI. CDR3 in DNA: TGTGCCAGCAGTCTTACAGCCGCCGGGATGGATTTT. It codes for CASSLTAAGMDF.

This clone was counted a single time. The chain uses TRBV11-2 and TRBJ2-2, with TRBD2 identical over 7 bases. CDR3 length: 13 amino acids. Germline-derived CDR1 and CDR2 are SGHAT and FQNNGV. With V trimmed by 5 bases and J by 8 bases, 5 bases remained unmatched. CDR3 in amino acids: CASSRISGGELFF. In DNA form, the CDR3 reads TGTGCCAGCAGCCGAATTAGCGGGGGGGAGCTGTTTTTT.

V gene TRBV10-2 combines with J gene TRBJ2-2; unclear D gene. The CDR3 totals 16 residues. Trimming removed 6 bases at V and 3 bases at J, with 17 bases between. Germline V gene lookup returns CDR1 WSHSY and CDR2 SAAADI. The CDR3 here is CASRPALGGDTGELFF. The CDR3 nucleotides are TGCGCCAGCAGACCCGCCCTAGGTGGTGACACCGGGGAGCTGTTTTTT.

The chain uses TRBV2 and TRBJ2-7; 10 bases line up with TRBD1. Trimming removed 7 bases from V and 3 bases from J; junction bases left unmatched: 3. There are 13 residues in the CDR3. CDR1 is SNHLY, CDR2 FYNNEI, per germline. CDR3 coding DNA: TGTGCCAGCATCGACAGGGGGCTCTACGAGCAGTACTTC. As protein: CASIDRGLYEQYF.

This CDR3 is CASSQGLRAADTQYF. The CDR3 DNA follows: TGCGCCAGCAGCCAAGGTTTGCGGGCCGCTGATACGCAGTATTTT. The chain couples TRBV4-3 to TRBJ2-3, with D possibly matching TRBD2 (5 bases). The CDR3 runs 15 residues. Trimming took 1 base from V and 6 from J, leaving 14 bases between them. Germline CDR1 LGHNA, CDR2 YSLEER.

CDR3 sequence reads: CASGGTGGAAYGYTF. The CDR3 DNA is TGTGCTAGTGGGGGGACAGGGGGCGCCGCATATGGCTACACCTTC. This chain joins TRBV12-5 and TRBJ1-2, with 12 positions matching TRBD1. This CDR3 is 15 amino acids long. Germline-derived CDR1 and CDR2 are LGHNT and FRNRAP. V gave up 6 bases and J gave up 5 bases; unmatched junction bases: 7.

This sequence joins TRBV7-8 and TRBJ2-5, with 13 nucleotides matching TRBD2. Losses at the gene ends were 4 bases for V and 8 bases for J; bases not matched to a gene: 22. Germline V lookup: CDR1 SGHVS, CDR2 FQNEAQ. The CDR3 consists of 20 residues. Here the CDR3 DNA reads TGTGCCAGCAGCTCCTCCGGGACTAGCGGGATGGTGTCAAGAGACCGAACCCAGTACTTC. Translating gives CASSSSGTSGMVSRDRTQYF.

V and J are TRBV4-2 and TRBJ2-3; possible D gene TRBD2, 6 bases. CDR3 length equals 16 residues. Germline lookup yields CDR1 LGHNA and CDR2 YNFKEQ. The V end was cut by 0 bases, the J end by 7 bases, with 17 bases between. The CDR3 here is CASSQDLTAGPNTQYF. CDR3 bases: TGTGCCAGCAGCCAAGATTTGACGGCGGGACCTAATACGCAGTATTTT.